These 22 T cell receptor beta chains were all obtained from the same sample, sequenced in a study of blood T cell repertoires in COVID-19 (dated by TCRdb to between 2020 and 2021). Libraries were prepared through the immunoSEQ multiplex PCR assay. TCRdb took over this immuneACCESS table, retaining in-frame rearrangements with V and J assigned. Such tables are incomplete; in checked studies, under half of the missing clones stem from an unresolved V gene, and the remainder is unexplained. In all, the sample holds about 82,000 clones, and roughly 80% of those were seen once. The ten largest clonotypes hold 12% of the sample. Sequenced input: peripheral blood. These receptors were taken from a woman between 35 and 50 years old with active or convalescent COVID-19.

The DNA for the CDR3 is TGCGCCAGCAGCCCAACAGGTTCCTACGAGCAGTACTTC. This gives the protein CASSPTGSYEQYF. The chain uses TRBV4-3 and TRBJ2-7; possible D gene TRBD1, 5 bases. V lost 4 bases, J lost 1 base, and 8 bases lay in between. The germline gives CDR1 LGHNA, CDR2 YSLEER. There are 13 residues in the CDR3.

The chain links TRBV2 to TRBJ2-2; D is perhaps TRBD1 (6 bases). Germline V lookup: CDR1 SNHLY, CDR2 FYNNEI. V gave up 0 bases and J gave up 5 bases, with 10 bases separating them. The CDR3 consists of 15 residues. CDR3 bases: TGTGCCAGCAGTGAAGCTGGGGGCTGGACCGGGGAGCTGTTTTTT. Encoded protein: CASSEAGGWTGELFF. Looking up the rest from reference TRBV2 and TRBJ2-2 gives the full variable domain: EPEVTQTPSHQVTQMGQEVILRCVPISNHLYFYWYRQILGQKVEFLVSFYNNEISEKSEIFDDQFSVERPDGSNFTLKIRSTKLEDSAMYFCASSEAGGWTGELFFGEGSRLTVL.

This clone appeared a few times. Here the CDR3 reads CASSQVEAFAGNYEQYF. CDR3 coding DNA: TGCGCCAGCAGCCAAGTGGAGGCCTTTGCGGGGAACTACGAGCAGTACTTC. J is TRBJ2-7 and V is TRBV4-1, with TRBD2 as a possible D gene (6 bases). The CDR3 totals 17 residues. CDR1 is MGHRA and CDR2 is YSYEKL in the germline V gene. Trimming took 1 base from V and 3 from J, leaving 19 bases between them.

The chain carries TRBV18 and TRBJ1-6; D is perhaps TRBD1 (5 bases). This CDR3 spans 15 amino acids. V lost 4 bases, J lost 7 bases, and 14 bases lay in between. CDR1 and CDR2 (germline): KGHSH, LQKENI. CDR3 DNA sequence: TGTGCCAGCTCACTCCGACAGAAGGACAATTCACCCCTCCACTTT. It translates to CASSLRQKDNSPLHF.

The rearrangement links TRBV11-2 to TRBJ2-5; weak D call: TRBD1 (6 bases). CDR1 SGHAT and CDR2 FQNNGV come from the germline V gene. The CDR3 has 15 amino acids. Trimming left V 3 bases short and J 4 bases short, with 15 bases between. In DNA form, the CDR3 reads TGTGCCAGCAGCTTCCAGGGGCAGATGGGAGAGACCCAGTACTTC. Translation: CASSFQGQMGETQYF.

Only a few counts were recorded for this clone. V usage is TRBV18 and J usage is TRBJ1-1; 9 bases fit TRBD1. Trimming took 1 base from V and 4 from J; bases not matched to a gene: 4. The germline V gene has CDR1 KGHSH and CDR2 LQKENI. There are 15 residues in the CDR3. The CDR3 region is CASSPQRQGGTEAFF. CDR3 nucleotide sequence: TGTGCCAGCTCACCACAGAGACAGGGGGGCACTGAAGCTTTCTTT.

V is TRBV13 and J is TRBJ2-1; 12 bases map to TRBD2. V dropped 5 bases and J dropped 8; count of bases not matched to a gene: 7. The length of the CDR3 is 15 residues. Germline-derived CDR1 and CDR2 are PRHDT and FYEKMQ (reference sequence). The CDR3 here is CASSLRLAGEDEQFF. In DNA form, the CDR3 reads TGTGCCAGCAGCCTTAGACTAGCGGGAGAGGATGAGCAGTTCTTC.

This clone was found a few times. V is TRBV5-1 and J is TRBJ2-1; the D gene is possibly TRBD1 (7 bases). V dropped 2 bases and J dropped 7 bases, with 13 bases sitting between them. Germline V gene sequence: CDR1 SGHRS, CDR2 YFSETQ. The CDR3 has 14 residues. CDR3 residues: CASSFTTGRNEQFF. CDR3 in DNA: TGCGCCAGCAGCTTTACGACAGGGAGGAATGAGCAGTTCTTC.

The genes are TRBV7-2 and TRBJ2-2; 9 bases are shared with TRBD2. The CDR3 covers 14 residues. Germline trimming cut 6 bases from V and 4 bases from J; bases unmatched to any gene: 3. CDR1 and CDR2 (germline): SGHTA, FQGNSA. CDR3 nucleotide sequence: TGTGCCAGCAGTCGGACTAGCGTCACCGGGGAGCTGTTTTTT. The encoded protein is CASSRTSVTGELFF.

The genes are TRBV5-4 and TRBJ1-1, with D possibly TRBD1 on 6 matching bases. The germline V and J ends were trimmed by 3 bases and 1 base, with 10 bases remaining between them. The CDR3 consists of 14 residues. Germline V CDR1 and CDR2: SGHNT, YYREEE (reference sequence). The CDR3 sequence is CASSSGHPNTEAFF. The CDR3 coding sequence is TGTGCCAGCAGCTCGGGACACCCGAACACTGAAGCTTTCTTT.

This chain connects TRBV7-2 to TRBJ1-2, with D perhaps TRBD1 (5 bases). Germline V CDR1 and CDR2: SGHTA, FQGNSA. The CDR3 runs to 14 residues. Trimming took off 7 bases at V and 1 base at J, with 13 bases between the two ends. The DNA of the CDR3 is TGTGCCAGCAAGTCCGGGACTTATAACTATGGCTACACCTTC. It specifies CASKSGTYNYGYTF.

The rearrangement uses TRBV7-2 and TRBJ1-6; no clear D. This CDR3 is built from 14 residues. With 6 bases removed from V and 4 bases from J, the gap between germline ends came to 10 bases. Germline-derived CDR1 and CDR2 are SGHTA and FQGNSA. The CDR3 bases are TGTGCCAGCAGTCCTTCCCAGTATAATTCACCCCTCCACTTT. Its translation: CASSPSQYNSPLHF.

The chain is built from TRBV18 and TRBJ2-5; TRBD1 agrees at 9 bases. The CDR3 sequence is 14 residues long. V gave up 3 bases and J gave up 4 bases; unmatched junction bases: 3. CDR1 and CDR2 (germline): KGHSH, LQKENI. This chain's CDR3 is CASSPGTGIETQYF. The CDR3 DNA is TGTGCCAGCTCACCCGGGACAGGGATAGAGACCCAGTACTTC. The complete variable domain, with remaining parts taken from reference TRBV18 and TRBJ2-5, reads NAGVMQNPRHLVRRRGQEARLRCSPMKGHSHVYWYRQLPEEGLKFMVYLQKENIIDESGMPKERFSAEFPKEGPSILRIQQVVRGDSAAYFCASSPGTGIETQYFGPGTRLLVL.

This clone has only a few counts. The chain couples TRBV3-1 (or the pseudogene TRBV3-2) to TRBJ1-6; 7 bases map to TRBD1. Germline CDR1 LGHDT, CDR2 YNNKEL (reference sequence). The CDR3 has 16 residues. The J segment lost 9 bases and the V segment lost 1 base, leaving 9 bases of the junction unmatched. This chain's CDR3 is CASSQGQGLFASPLHF. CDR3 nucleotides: TGTGCCAGCAGCCAAGGACAGGGACTTTTTGCTTCACCCCTCCACTTT.

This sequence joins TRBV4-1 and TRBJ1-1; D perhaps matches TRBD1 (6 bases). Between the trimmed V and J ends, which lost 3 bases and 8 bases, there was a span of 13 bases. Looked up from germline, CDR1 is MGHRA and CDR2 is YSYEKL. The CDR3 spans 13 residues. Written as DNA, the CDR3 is TGCGCCAGCAGCCACCTACCGGGGGGCGAAGCTTTCTTT. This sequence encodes CASSHLPGGEAFF.

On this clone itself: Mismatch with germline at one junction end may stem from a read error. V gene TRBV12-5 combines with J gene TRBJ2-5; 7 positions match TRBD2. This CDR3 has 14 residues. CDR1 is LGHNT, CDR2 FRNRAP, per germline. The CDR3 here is CACGWGGTSETQYF. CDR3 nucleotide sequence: TGTGCTTGTGGCTGGGGGGGTACTTCGGAGACCCAGTACTTC.

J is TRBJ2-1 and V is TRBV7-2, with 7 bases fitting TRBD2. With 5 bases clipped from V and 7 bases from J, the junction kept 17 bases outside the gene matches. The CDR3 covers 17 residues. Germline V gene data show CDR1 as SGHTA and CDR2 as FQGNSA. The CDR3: CASSPRGGGLAENEQFF. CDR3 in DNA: TGTGCCAGCAGCCCACGGGGCGGCGGCCTAGCGGAAAATGAGCAGTTCTTC.

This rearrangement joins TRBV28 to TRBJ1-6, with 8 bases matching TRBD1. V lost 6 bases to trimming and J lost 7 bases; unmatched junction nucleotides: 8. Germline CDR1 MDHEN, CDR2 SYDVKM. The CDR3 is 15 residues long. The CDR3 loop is CASRPNGQGNSPLHF. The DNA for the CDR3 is TGTGCCAGCAGGCCCAACGGACAGGGAAATTCACCCCTCCACTTT.

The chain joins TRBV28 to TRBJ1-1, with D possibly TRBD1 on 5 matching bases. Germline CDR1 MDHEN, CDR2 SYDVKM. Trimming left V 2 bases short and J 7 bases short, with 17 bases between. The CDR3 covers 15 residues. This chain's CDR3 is CASSLLRGRAFEAFF. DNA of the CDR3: TGTGCCAGCAGTTTACTAAGGGGCAGGGCTTTTGAAGCTTTCTTT.

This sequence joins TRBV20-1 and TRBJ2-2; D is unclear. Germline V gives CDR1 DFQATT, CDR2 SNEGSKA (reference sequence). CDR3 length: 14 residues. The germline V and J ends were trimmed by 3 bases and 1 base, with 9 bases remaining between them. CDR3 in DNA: TGCAGTGCTAGTTCACAGCAGAACACCGGGGAGCTGTTTTTT. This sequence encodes CSASSQQNTGELFF.

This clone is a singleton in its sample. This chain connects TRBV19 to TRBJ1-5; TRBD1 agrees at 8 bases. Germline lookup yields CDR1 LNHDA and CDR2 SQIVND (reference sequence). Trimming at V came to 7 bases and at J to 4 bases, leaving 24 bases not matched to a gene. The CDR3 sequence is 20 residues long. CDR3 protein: CASTGRTGTGTAVWNQPQHF. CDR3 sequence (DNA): TGTGCCAGTACTGGGAGAACCGGGACAGGTACCGCTGTATGGAATCAGCCCCAGCATTTT.

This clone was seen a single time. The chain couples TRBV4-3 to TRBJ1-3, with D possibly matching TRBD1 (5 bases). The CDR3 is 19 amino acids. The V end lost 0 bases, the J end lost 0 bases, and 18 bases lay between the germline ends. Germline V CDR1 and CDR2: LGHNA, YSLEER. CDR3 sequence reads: CASSQDLPGLGSSGNTIYF. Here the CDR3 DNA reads TGCGCCAGCAGCCAAGATCTGCCGGGACTCGGGTCCTCTGGAAACACCATATATTTT.